One sample yielded the 27 T cell receptor beta chains listed below, sequenced in a study of blood T cell repertoires in COVID-19. Data came from immunoSEQ multiplex PCR; TCRdb stores just in-frame clones and leaves some out. The sample records more than 110,000 clones, about 80% being singletons. Sequencing used peripheral blood. The receptor source for this set is a woman aged 55-75 years with acute or convalescent COVID-19.

Only one count was recorded for this clone. The chain links TRBV29-1 to TRBJ1-2; D unresolved. The CDR3 has 12 residues. Looked up from germline, CDR1 is SQVTM and CDR2 is ANQGSEA. With 2 bases removed from V and 7 bases from J, the gap between germline ends came to 11 bases. Here the CDR3 reads CSVEKRAGGYTF. Here the CDR3 DNA reads TGCAGCGTTGAAAAGAGGGCAGGTGGCTACACCTTC.

This clone was seen more than once but under ten times. This chain uses TRBV10-3 with TRBJ1-2; 9 bases are shared with TRBD1. Germline CDR1 is ENHRY and CDR2 is SYGVKD. The V gene end was trimmed by 0 bases and the J gene end by 7 bases; junction bases not matched to a gene: 3. The CDR3 extends over 14 amino acids. The CDR3 loop is CAISESGTGFGYTF. CDR3 sequence (DNA): TGTGCCATCAGTGAGTCGGGGACAGGGTTTGGCTACACCTTC.

The chain is built from TRBV5-1 and TRBJ1-4; 11 nucleotides align to TRBD1. V lost 1 base to trimming and J lost 8 bases; unmatched junction nucleotides: 7. The CDR3 contains 16 residues. The germline gives CDR1 SGHRS, CDR2 YFSETQ. The CDR3 protein is CASSLRPGQGGEKLFF. CDR3 in DNA: TGCGCCAGCAGCTTGCGCCCGGGACAGGGGGGAGAAAAACTGTTTTTT.

The V and J genes are TRBV28 and TRBJ1-2; D not certain. Trimming pared 10 bases from V and 2 bases from J, leaving 17 bases between. The V gene's germline CDR1 is MDHEN and CDR2 SYDVKM. The CDR3 has 14 residues. The CDR3 DNA reads as TGTGCCATCCCCGCCCAGACTAGGAACTATGGCTACACCTTC. Encoded protein: CAIPAQTRNYGYTF.

V and J are TRBV6-5 and TRBJ2-5, with TRBD2 identical over 11 bases. V shed 10 bases, J shed 5 bases, and the junction held 9 bases outside the gene matches. Germline-derived CDR1 and CDR2 are MNHEY and SVGAGI. This CDR3 comprises 14 residues. CDR3 amino acids: CATSVAGGVETQYF. The CDR3 coding sequence is TGTGCCACCTCCGTAGCGGGAGGGGTGGAGACCCAGTACTTC.

The chain couples TRBV30 to TRBJ1-5, with D possibly matching TRBD1 (6 bases). CDR3 length: 16 amino acids. Trimming stripped 5 bases from V and 0 bases from J, with 17 bases between. Germline V CDR1 and CDR2: GTSNPN, SVGIG (reference sequence). This CDR3 is CAWSRDTSLSNQPQHF. The CDR3 bases are TGTGCCTGGTCACGGGACACCTCCCTTAGCAATCAGCCCCAGCATTTT.

The chain has TRBV6-6 and TRBJ1-4; D might be TRBD1 (6 bases). Germline-derived CDR1 and CDR2 are MNHNY and SVGAGI (reference sequence). Trimming cost V 7 bases and J 7 bases, with 13 bases left between them. The CDR3 contains 13 residues. The CDR3 DNA reads TGTGCCAGCACTGTGGACAGACCTGAAAAACTGTTTTTT. Its translation is CASTVDRPEKLFF.

The chain recombines TRBV11-2 with TRBJ2-6, with TRBD2 matching 8 bases. Looked up from germline, CDR1 is SGHAT and CDR2 is FQNNGV. CDR3 length equals 18 residues. V lost 6 bases, J lost 0 bases, and 10 bases stayed unmatched. CDR3 DNA: TGTGCCAGCAGTCTACACTCTGGACTAGCCTCTGGGGCCAACGTCCTGACTTTC. Amino acid sequence: CASSLHSGLASGANVLTF.

V gene TRBV28 combines with J gene TRBJ2-7, with unresolved D. Germline assignment: CDR1 MDHEN and CDR2 SYDVKM. This CDR3 contains 14 residues. V lost 6 bases and J lost 3, with 15 bases in between. The CDR3 DNA is TGTGCCAGCAGCCCTCACGTCCCAGACTACGAGCAGTACTTC. As protein: CASSPHVPDYEQYF.

This clone was counted between two and nine times. The chain recombines TRBV10-2 with TRBJ2-7; 10 bases map to TRBD2. This CDR3 has 15 residues. CDR1 and CDR2 from the germline V gene are WSHSY and SAAADI. J lost 6 bases, V lost 2 bases, and 7 bases had no gene match. CDR3 coding DNA: TGCGCCAGCAGTGAGGTAGTAGCGGGAGGAAGCGAGCAGTACTTC. This sequence encodes CASSEVVAGGSEQYF.

This clone was seen once. The J gene is TRBJ2-5, the V gene TRBV12-5, with D maybe TRBD2 (6 bases). CDR3 length equals 15 residues. V gave up 4 bases and J gave up 1 base, with 13 bases separating them. Germline assignment: CDR1 LGHNT and CDR2 FRNRAP. The CDR3 loop reads CASGSCGVGQETQYF. The DNA of the CDR3 is TGTGCTAGTGGTTCGTGCGGGGTGGGCCAAGAGACCCAGTACTTC. Together with reference TRBV12-5 and TRBJ2-5, the CDR3 gives the full variable domain: DARVTQTPRHKVTEMGQEVTMRCQPILGHNTVFWYRQTMMQGLELLAYFRNRAPLDDSGMPKDRFSAEMPDATLATLKIQPSEPRDSAVYFCASGSCGVGQETQYFGPGTRLLVL.

CDR3 bases: TGTGCCAGCAGTGATGCGGGGGAGGGAAATCAGCCCCAGCATTTT. Amino acid sequence: CASSDAGEGNQPQHF. V and J are TRBV2 and TRBJ1-5, with a tentative D call TRBD1 (5 bases). There are 15 residues in the CDR3. With 3 bases removed from V and 4 bases from J, the gap between germline ends came to 13 bases. CDR1 is SNHLY, CDR2 FYNNEI, per germline.

The chain employs TRBV5-1 and TRBJ2-7; TRBD1 matches at 7 bases. The germline CDR1 and CDR2 sequences are SGHRS and YFSETQ. The length of the CDR3 is 14 residues. V lost 0 bases and J lost 6; bases outside the gene matches: 6. The CDR3, as DNA: TGCGCCAGCAGCTTGGGAAGGGGGCTTGGCGAGCAGTACTTC. Translated, it gives CASSLGRGLGEQYF.

There are a few counts of this clone. DNA of the CDR3: TGTGCCAGCAGCCAAGTTCCCGTAAATTCACCCCTCCACTTT. It encodes CASSQVPVNSPLHF. The chain links TRBV3-1 (or the pseudogene TRBV3-2) to TRBJ1-6; no clear D. This CDR3 is 14 amino acids long. Trimming stripped 1 base from V and 7 bases from J, with 8 bases between. The germline gives CDR1 LGHDT, CDR2 YNNKEL (reference sequence).

The J gene is TRBJ2-2, the V gene TRBV29-1, with D possibly matching TRBD1 (6 bases). CDR3 size: 12 residues. The V end was cut by 2 bases, the J end by 6 bases, with 7 bases between. The germline V gene has CDR1 SQVTM and CDR2 ANQGSEA. The CDR3 DNA is TGCAGCGTTGAACAGGGGTCCGGGGAGCTGTTTTTT. Its protein product is CSVEQGSGELFF.

The chain combines TRBV7-2 with TRBJ2-7, with D perhaps matching TRBD2 (6 bases). The V gene's germline CDR1 is SGHTA and CDR2 FQGNSA. The V end was cut by 6 bases, the J end by 2 bases, with 17 bases between. The CDR3 has 15 amino acids. The CDR3 nucleotides read TGTGCCAGCAGTTTCAGCGCAGGAGGGCCCTACGAGCAGTACTTC. It yields the protein CASSFSAGGPYEQYF.

This sequence joins TRBV5-6 and TRBJ1-4; D might be TRBD1 (5 bases). Germline V lookup: CDR1 SGHDT, CDR2 YYEEEE. The CDR3 is 14 residues long. V was clipped by 5 bases and J by 4 bases, with 12 bases between them. The CDR3 region is CASSSQGINEKLFF. DNA of the CDR3: TGTGCCAGCAGTTCGCAGGGTATTAATGAAAAACTGTTTTTT.

This clone has just a few counts. The V call is TRBV28, the J call TRBJ2-3; 9 nucleotides agree with TRBD2. V lost 8 bases, J lost 5 bases, and 8 bases stayed unmatched. Germline lookup yields CDR1 MDHEN and CDR2 SYDVKM. This CDR3 region has 14 residues. The CDR3 region is CASVSGRGGDTQYF. CDR3 DNA: TGTGCCAGCGTTAGCGGGAGAGGAGGAGATACGCAGTATTTT. Together with reference TRBV28 and TRBJ2-3, the CDR3 gives the full variable domain: DVKVTQSSRYLVKRTGEKVFLECVQDMDHENMFWYRQDPGLGLRLIYFSYDVKMKEKGDIPEGYSVSREKKERFSLILESASTNQTSMYLCASVSGRGGDTQYFGPGTRLTVL.

The CDR3 sequence: CASSLNLDPNQPQHF. The CDR3 DNA reads as TGTGCCAGCAGTTTAAATCTAGACCCGAATCAGCCCCAGCATTTT. The J gene is TRBJ1-5, the V gene TRBV28; D is ambiguous. This CDR3 spans 15 amino acids. Per the germline V gene, CDR1 is MDHEN and CDR2 is SYDVKM. Trimming left V 2 bases short and J 4 bases short, with 12 bases between.

The chain couples TRBV4-3 to TRBJ1-1, with 7 bases fitting TRBD1. Germline trimming cut 4 bases from V and 0 bases from J; bases unmatched to any gene: 2. The CDR3 runs 14 residues. Per the germline V gene, CDR1 is LGHNA and CDR2 is YSLEER. CDR3 bases: TGCGCCAGCAGCCCCACAGGGGTGAACACTGAAGCTTTCTTT. Protein: CASSPTGVNTEAFF.

The chain carries TRBV6-5 and TRBJ1-2, with TRBD1 matching over 8 bases. This CDR3 contains 14 residues. Germline-derived CDR1 and CDR2 are MNHEY and SVGAGI. The junction had 5 bases not matched to a gene; V was cut back by 6 bases and J by 2 bases. The CDR3 nucleotides read TGTGCCAGCAGGTCCGGGACAGGAAACTATGGCTACACCTTC. Translating gives CASRSGTGNYGYTF.

The CDR3 DNA is TGCGCCAGCAGGGAATTCCCCGGACAGGGGGAAACAGATGGCTACACCTTC. This translates into CASREFPGQGETDGYTF. V and J are TRBV10-1 and TRBJ1-2; 10 bases are a match to TRBD1. There are 17 residues in the CDR3. Germline V gene data show CDR1 as WNHNN and CDR2 as SYGVQD (reference sequence). Losses at the gene ends were 6 bases for V and 6 bases for J; bases not matched to a gene: 16.

The rearrangement uses TRBV28 and TRBJ1-5, with D maybe TRBD1 (5 bases). The CDR3 is 17 amino acids. In germline, CDR1 is MDHEN, CDR2 SYDVKM. Trimming stripped 7 bases from V and 0 bases from J, with 19 bases between. Written as DNA, the CDR3 is TGTGCCAGCACCTCCGGGGGTTCCCTTTATAGCAATCAGCCCCAGCATTTT. Protein product: CASTSGGSLYSNQPQHF.

This chain links TRBV12-3 or TRBV12-4 with TRBJ1-1; 8 nucleotides agree with TRBD1. The CDR3 consists of 13 residues. The junction had 1 base not matched to a gene; V was cut back by 2 bases and J by 5 bases. In DNA, the CDR3 is TGTGCCAGCAGTTTACAGGGGGCAACTGAAGCTTTCTTT. The encoded protein is CASSLQGATEAFF.

The gene calls are TRBV24-1 and TRBJ2-1; TRBD2 is a possible D gene (6 bases). The V gene lost 6 bases and the J gene lost 0 bases, with 23 bases spanning the gap. In germline, CDR1 is KGHDR, CDR2 SFDVKD. This CDR3 region has 19 residues. CDR3 sequence reads: CATSWAPGGAVSSYNEQFF. As DNA, the CDR3 is TGTGCCACCAGTTGGGCTCCCGGAGGGGCGGTAAGCTCCTACAATGAGCAGTTCTTC.

The rearrangement links TRBV28 to TRBJ1-2, with D hard to call. The CDR3 is made up of 12 amino acids. V lost 8 bases, J lost 7 bases, and 14 bases lay in between. Germline values: CDR1 MDHEN, CDR2 SYDVKM. CDR3 DNA: TGTGCCAGCTGCGGGTCGTTCGCTGGCTACACCTTC. Residues: CASCGSFAGYTF.

The chain uses TRBV11-3 and TRBJ2-3; 7 nucleotides match TRBD2. Germline loops: CDR1 SGHNT, CDR2 YENEEA. The CDR3 is 11 amino acids. V shed 3 bases, J shed 10 bases, and the junction held 1 base outside the gene matches. CDR3 sequence (DNA): TGTGCCAGCAGCTTGGGGGGGGCGCAGTATTTT. Residues: CASSLGGAQYF.